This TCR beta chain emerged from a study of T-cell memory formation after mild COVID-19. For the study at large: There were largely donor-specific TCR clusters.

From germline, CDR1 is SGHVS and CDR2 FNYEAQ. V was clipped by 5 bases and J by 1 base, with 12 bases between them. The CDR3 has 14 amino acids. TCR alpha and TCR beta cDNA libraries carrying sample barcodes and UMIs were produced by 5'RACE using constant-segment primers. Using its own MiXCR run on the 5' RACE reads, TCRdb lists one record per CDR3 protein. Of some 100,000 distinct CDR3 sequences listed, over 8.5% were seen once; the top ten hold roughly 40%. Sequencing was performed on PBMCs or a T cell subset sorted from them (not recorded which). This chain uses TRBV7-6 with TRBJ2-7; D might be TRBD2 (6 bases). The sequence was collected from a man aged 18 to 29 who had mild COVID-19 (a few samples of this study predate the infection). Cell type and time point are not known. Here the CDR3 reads CASSHGTLSYEQYF. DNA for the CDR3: TGTGCCAGCAGCCATGGGACTTTGTCCTACGAGCAGTACTTC.